Presented here are 26 T cell receptor beta chains from one specimen sequenced in a study of blood T cell repertoires in COVID-19. Repertoires were generated with immunoSEQ multiplex PCR, while TCRdb's copy carries only in-frame clones and drops some. The data contain fewer than 350,000 clones, roughly 85% of them singletons. Material: PBMCs or T cells enriched from blood (not recorded which). The receptor source for this set is a woman between 50 and 59 years old who had recovered from COVID-19.

The chain uses TRBV3-1 (or the pseudogene TRBV3-2) and TRBJ2-5; no clear D. Germline loops: CDR1 LGHDT, CDR2 YNNKEL (reference sequence). The CDR3 is made up of 13 amino acids. The V end was cut by 1 base, the J end by 7 bases, with 10 bases between. CDR3 protein: CASSQGAVGTQYF. The CDR3 region has the DNA TGTGCCAGCAGCCAAGGGGCTGTTGGGACCCAGTACTTC.

This clone was observed a handful of times. The rearrangement links TRBV9 to TRBJ1-1, with 8 bases aligning to TRBD1. Trimming took 3 bases from V and 4 from J; bases not matched to a gene: 11. The germline V gene has CDR1 SGDLS and CDR2 YYNGEE. The CDR3 has 16 amino acids. The CDR3 region is CASSATGVPAGTEAFF. CDR3 nucleotide sequence: TGTGCCAGCAGCGCGACAGGGGTCCCGGCGGGCACTGAAGCTTTCTTT.

The chain has TRBV28 and TRBJ2-7; 9 bases agree with TRBD1. Per germline, CDR1 MDHEN and CDR2 SYDVKM. The CDR3 extends over 16 amino acids. Trimming took 6 bases from V and 2 from J; bases not matched to a gene: 11. The CDR3 loop reads CASSLEGTGRPYEQYF. The DNA for the CDR3 is TGTGCCAGCAGCCTAGAAGGGACAGGGAGGCCCTACGAGCAGTACTTC.

This clone has more than one count but fewer than ten. The rearrangement uses TRBV29-1 and TRBJ2-6, with D tentatively TRBD1 (5 bases). The V end lost 4 bases, the J end lost 0 bases, and 10 bases lay between the germline ends. This CDR3 region has 15 residues. Germline V lookup: CDR1 SQVTM, CDR2 ANQGSEA. DNA of the CDR3: TGCAGCGTTGGGGGCAAAAACTCTGGGGCCAACGTCCTGACTTTC. Amino acid sequence: CSVGGKNSGANVLTF.

This clone was detected once. The chain combines TRBV7-9 with TRBJ1-6; D ambiguous. The ends were cut back, 1 base at V and 0 bases at J, with 10 bases in the middle. The CDR3 extends over 17 amino acids. Germline V lookup: CDR1 SEHNR, CDR2 FQNEAQ (reference sequence). CDR3 DNA: TGTGCCAGCAGCTTAGTCGGTCGTGGCTCCTATAATTCACCCCTCCACTTT. Amino acid sequence: CASSLVGRGSYNSPLHF.

The V and J genes are TRBV6-5 and TRBJ1-1; 10 positions match TRBD1. There are 15 residues in the CDR3. Germline V gene lookup returns CDR1 MNHEY and CDR2 SVGAGI. Trimming at V came to 2 bases and at J to 1 base, leaving 1 base not matched to a gene. This CDR3 is CASSYRDRGNTEAFF. For the CDR3, the DNA is TGTGCCAGCAGTTACAGGGACAGGGGGAACACTGAAGCTTTCTTT.

J is TRBJ2-2 and V is TRBV29-1, with TRBD2 identical over 7 bases. Germline-derived CDR1 and CDR2 are SQVTM and ANQGSEA. The CDR3 contains 17 residues. V shed 4 bases and J 5 bases; nucleotides not matched to a gene: 16. The CDR3 nucleotides are TGCAGCGTTGGTACTTCGGAGGGCGGGAGTATGACCGGGGAGCTGTTTTTT. Protein sequence: CSVGTSEGGSMTGELFF.

The count of this clone is one. V usage is TRBV19 and J usage is TRBJ1-2; 8 bases match TRBD1. The CDR3 runs to 16 residues. V shed 5 bases, J shed 4 bases, and the junction held 12 bases outside the gene matches. CDR1 LNHDA and CDR2 SQIVND come from the germline V gene (reference sequence). CDR3 in DNA: TGTGCCAGTAGTCCAGGGGGCGGAACTACTCTCTATGGCTACACCTTC. Protein: CASSPGGGTTLYGYTF.

This sequence joins TRBV5-1 and TRBJ1-6; TRBD1 matches at 8 bases. Looked up from germline, CDR1 is SGHRS and CDR2 is YFSETQ. The J segment lost 4 bases and the V segment lost 0 bases, leaving 6 bases of the junction unmatched. The CDR3 spans 17 residues. The CDR3 coding sequence is TGCGCCAGCAGCTTGGTGACGGGACAGGCGTATAATTCACCCCTCCACTTT. Its translation is CASSLVTGQAYNSPLHF.

The chain carries TRBV5-1 and TRBJ1-2, with D hard to call. Trimming stripped 0 bases from V and 7 bases from J, with 16 bases between. This CDR3 region has 15 residues. The V gene's germline CDR1 is SGHRS and CDR2 YFSETQ. The CDR3 nucleotides are TGCGCCAGCAGCTTGGCCCTTTCTCCAGGCAGTGGCTACACCTTC. This codes for CASSLALSPGSGYTF.

The chain has TRBV21-1 and TRBJ2-1; the D call of TRBD2 is as the table states it, not checked on the DNA. TRBV21-1 is a documented pseudogene. The CDR3 is 17 amino acids. The chain's CDR3 is CASSKVERAGDNNEQFF. The CDR3 coding sequence is TGTGCCAGCAGCAAAGTGGAGCGAGCGGGAGACAACAATGAGCAGTTCTTC.

As to this clone: Other nucleotide sequences from this sample produce the same CDR3. The V and J genes are TRBV18 and TRBJ1-1; a possible D gene is TRBD1 (6 bases). Germline assignment: CDR1 KGHSH and CDR2 LQKENI. The CDR3 spans 13 residues. V was pared by 4 bases and J by 4 bases, with 10 bases between. The CDR3, as DNA: TGTGCCAGCTCACAGGGGGTGGGCACTGAAGCTTTCTTT. Translating gives CASSQGVGTEAFF.

In this sample, this clone turned up once. The same CDR3 is also encoded by other DNA sequences in this sample. The chain employs TRBV6-5 and TRBJ2-7, with D perhaps TRBD1 (5 bases). The CDR3 has 14 residues. Trimming shortened V by 0 bases and J by 1 base, and 7 bases separated the two germline ends. Germline lookup yields CDR1 MNHEY and CDR2 SVGAGI. CDR3 sequence (DNA): TGTGCCAGCAGTTACTCCGACAGATCCTACGAGCAGTACTTC. Translated: CASSYSDRSYEQYF.

The rearrangement links TRBV5-1 to TRBJ1-1, with TRBD1 as a possible D gene (5 bases). The ends were cut back, 8 bases at V and 4 bases at J, with 21 bases in the middle. CDR1 is SGHRS, CDR2 YFSETQ, per germline. CDR3 length: 15 amino acids. The CDR3 nucleotides read TGCGCCAGTGTTGGACAAACAGGCCGCGGCACTGAAGCTTTCTTT. This encodes CASVGQTGRGTEAFF. The entire variable domain, with the rest obtained from reference TRBV5-1 and TRBJ1-1, is as follows: KAGVTQTPRYLIKTRGQQVTLSCSPISGHRSVSWYQQTPGQGLQFLFEYFSETQRNKGNFPGRFSGRQFSNSRSEMNVSTLELGDSALYLCASVGQTGRGTEAFFGQGTRLTVV.

The chain is built from TRBV6-5 and TRBJ1-2, with TRBD1 matching over 7 bases. The CDR3 has 15 residues. The germline CDR1 and CDR2 sequences are MNHEY and SVGAGI. The V gene end was trimmed by 7 bases and the J gene end by 2 bases; junction bases not matched to a gene: 10. The CDR3 spells CASNLRRDSNYGYTF. Here the CDR3 DNA reads TGTGCCAGCAACCTCAGGAGGGACAGCAACTATGGCTACACCTTC.

The V call is TRBV4-1, the J call TRBJ2-6; D is possibly TRBD2 (6 bases). Deletions cut 3 bases from V and 0 bases from J, with 12 bases between. This CDR3 comprises 17 residues. Germline V gene lookup returns CDR1 MGHRA and CDR2 YSYEKL. Written as DNA, the CDR3 is TGCGCCAGCAGCCAGGATCGGGAGCTCTCTGGGGCCAACGTCCTGACTTTC. It specifies CASSQDRELSGANVLTF.

The chain has TRBV3-1 (or the pseudogene TRBV3-2) and TRBJ2-7, with D possibly TRBD2 on 5 matching bases. V was shortened by 1 base and J by 4 bases, with 8 bases between the two germline ends. The CDR3 consists of 13 residues. Germline lookup yields CDR1 LGHDT and CDR2 YNNKEL (reference sequence). CDR3 residues: CASSQVTGYEQYF. CDR3 nucleotides: TGTGCCAGCAGCCAAGTGACGGGGTACGAGCAGTACTTC.

The chain has TRBV10-1 and TRBJ2-2; 11 nucleotides line up with TRBD1. V trimming: 3 bases; J trimming: 10 bases; junction bases outside the gene matches: 13. Germline V gene data show CDR1 as WNHNN and CDR2 as SYGVQD (reference sequence). This CDR3 is built from 17 residues. Here the CDR3 DNA reads TGCGCCAGCAGTGATGGGACAGGGGGAAGAGGGGCCGTGGAGCTGTTTTTT. Amino acids: CASSDGTGGRGAVELFF.

J is TRBJ2-7 and V is TRBV5-1, with TRBD1 matching over 10 bases. The CDR3 is 18 amino acids. J gave up 0 bases and V 1 base, and 10 bases lay outside the gene matches. Looked up from germline, CDR1 is SGHRS and CDR2 is YFSETQ. Here the CDR3 DNA reads TGCGCCAGCAGCTTGAGATCCGGGACAGGGGAGTACTCCTACGAGCAGTACTTC. Translated, it gives CASSLRSGTGEYSYEQYF.

This clone was seen once. V is TRBV19 and J is TRBJ2-1; 12 bases are shared with TRBD2. This CDR3 spans 15 amino acids. CDR1 is LNHDA, CDR2 SQIVND, per germline (reference sequence). V was pared by 4 bases and J by 4 bases, with 2 bases of the junction left unmatched. CDR3 sequence (DNA): TGTGCCAGTAGTAACGGACTAGCGGGATACAATGAGCAGTTCTTC. Translating it yields CASSNGLAGYNEQFF.

The chain employs TRBV29-1 and TRBJ2-1, with 7 bases aligning to TRBD2. Trimming cost V 3 bases and J 0 bases; bases outside gene matches: 11. Germline V gives CDR1 SQVTM, CDR2 ANQGSEA. The CDR3 contains 17 residues. CDR3 sequence: CSVESPSSGSSYNEQFF. DNA for the CDR3: TGCAGCGTTGAGTCGCCGTCTAGCGGAAGCTCCTACAATGAGCAGTTCTTC.

V usage is TRBV11-2 and J usage is TRBJ2-1; D is unclear. This CDR3 region has 13 residues. Trimming took off 6 bases at V and 0 bases at J, with 6 bases between the two ends. The germline V gene encodes CDR1 SGHAT and CDR2 FQNNGV. The DNA of the CDR3 is TGTGCCAGCAGTCAAATCTCCTACAATGAGCAGTTCTTC. Translation gives CASSQISYNEQFF.

For this clone: At one boundary the junction diverges from the germline segment, which might be a read error. The J gene is TRBJ1-1, the V gene TRBV4-2, with 7 bases aligning to TRBD1. The germline CDR1 and CDR2 sequences are LGHNA and YNFKEQ. There are 16 residues in the CDR3. CDR3 nucleotide sequence: TGTGCCAGCAACCAACAACACCGAGGGACAGACACTGAAGCTTTCTTT. It yields the protein CASNQQHRGTDTEAFF.

The chain is built from TRBV28 and TRBJ2-4; possibly TRBD1 for D (5 bases). This CDR3 is 15 amino acids long. V shed 4 bases and J shed 0 bases, with 10 bases lying between them. Germline CDR1 is MDHEN and CDR2 is SYDVKM. CDR3 protein: CASSSRQIAKNIQYF. The CDR3 nucleotides are TGTGCCAGCAGTTCCCGACAGATAGCCAAAAACATTCAGTACTTC.

This clone was recorded only once. The chain couples TRBV4-2 to TRBJ2-7; 11 bases map to TRBD2. CDR1 LGHNA and CDR2 YNFKEQ come from the germline V gene. The CDR3 has 16 residues. V trimming: 0 bases; J trimming: 4 bases; junction bases outside the gene matches: 5. The CDR3 sequence: CASSQELAGELYEQYF. Here the CDR3 DNA reads TGTGCCAGCAGCCAAGAACTAGCGGGAGAGTTGTACGAGCAGTACTTC.

The chain employs TRBV19 and TRBJ2-7, with TRBD1 matching over 7 bases. J gave up 4 bases and V 3 bases, and 9 bases lay outside the gene matches. CDR1 is LNHDA and CDR2 is SQIVND in the germline V gene (reference sequence). The CDR3 is 15 amino acids. CDR3 region: CASSIGPPTGYEQYF. Written as DNA, the CDR3 is TGTGCCAGTAGTATTGGCCCACCGACAGGGTACGAGCAGTACTTC.